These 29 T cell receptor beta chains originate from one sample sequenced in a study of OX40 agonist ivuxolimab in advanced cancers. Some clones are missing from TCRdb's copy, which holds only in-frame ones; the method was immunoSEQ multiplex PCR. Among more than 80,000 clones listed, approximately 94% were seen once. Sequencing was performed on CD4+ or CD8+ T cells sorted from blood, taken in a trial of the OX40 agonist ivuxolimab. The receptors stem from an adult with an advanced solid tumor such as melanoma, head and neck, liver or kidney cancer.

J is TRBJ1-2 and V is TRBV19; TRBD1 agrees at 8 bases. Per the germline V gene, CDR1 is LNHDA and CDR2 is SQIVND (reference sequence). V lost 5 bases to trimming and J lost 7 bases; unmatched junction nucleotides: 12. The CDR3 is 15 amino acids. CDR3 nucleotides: TGTGCCAGTAGTCCCTCCGCAGGGGGCGACGGTGGCTACACCTTC. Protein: CASSPSAGGDGGYTF.

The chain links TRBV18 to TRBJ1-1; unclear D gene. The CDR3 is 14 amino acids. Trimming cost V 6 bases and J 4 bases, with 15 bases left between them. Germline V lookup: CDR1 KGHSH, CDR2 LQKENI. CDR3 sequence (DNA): TGTGCCAGCTCTCAGGTTGCCTGGGGCACTGAAGCTTTCTTT. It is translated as CASSQVAWGTEAFF.

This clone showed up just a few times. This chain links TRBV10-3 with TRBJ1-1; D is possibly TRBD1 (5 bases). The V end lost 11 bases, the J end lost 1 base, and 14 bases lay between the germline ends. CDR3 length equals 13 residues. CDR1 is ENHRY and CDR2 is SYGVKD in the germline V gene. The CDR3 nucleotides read TGTGCCGCACAGGACGGAACGAACACTGAAGCTTTCTTT. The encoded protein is CAAQDGTNTEAFF.

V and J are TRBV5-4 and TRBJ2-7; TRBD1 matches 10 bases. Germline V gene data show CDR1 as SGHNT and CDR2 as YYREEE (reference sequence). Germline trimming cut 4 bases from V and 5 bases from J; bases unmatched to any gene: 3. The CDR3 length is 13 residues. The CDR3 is CASSPTGGNEQYF. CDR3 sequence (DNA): TGTGCCAGCAGCCCGACAGGGGGCAACGAGCAGTACTTC.

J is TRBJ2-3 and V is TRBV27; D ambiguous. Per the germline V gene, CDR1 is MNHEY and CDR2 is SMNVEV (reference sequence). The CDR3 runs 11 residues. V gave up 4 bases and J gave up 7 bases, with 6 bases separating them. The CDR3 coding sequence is TGTGCCAGCAGTTCCGAGAATACGCAGTATTTT. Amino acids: CASSSENTQYF.

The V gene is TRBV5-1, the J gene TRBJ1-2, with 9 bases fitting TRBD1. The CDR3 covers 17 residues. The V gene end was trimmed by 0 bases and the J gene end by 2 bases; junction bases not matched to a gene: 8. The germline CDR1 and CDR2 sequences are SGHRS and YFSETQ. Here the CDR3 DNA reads TGCGCCAGCAGCTTGGCCCTCGTTGGACAGGGGAACTATGGCTACACCTTC. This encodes CASSLALVGQGNYGYTF. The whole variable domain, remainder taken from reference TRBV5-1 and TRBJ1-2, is KAGVTQTPRYLIKTRGQQVTLSCSPISGHRSVSWYQQTPGQGLQFLFEYFSETQRNKGNFPGRFSGRQFSNSRSEMNVSTLELGDSALYLCASSLALVGQGNYGYTFGSGTRLTVV.

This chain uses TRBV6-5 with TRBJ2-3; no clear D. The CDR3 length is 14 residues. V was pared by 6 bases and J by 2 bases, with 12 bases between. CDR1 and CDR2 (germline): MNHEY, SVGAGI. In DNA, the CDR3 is TGTGCCAGCAGGTCACTGACTCTCACAGATACGCAGTATTTT. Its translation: CASRSLTLTDTQYF.

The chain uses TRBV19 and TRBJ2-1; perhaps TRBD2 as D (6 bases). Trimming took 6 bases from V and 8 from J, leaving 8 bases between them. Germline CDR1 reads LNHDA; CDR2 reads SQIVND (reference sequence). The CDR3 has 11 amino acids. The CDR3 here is CASRWGDEQFF. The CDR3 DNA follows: TGTGCCAGTAGATGGGGGGATGAGCAGTTCTTC.

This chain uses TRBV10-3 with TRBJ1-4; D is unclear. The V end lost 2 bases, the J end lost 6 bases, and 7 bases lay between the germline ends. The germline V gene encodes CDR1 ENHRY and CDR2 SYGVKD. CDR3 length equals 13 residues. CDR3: CAISEVADEKLFF. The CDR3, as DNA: TGTGCCATCAGTGAGGTGGCAGATGAAAAACTGTTTTTT.

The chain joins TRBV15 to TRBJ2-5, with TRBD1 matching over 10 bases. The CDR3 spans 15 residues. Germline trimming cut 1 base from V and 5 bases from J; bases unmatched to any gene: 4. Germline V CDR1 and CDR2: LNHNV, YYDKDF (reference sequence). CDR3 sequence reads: CATSRGQGARETQYF. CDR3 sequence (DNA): TGTGCCACCAGCAGAGGACAGGGGGCGCGGGAGACCCAGTACTTC.

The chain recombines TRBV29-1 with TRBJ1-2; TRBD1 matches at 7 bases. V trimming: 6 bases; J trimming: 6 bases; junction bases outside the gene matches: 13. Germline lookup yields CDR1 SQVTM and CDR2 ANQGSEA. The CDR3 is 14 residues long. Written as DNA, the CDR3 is TGCAGCGTCCCAGCGAGGGGGCGCAGCAATGGCTACACCTTC. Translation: CSVPARGRSNGYTF.

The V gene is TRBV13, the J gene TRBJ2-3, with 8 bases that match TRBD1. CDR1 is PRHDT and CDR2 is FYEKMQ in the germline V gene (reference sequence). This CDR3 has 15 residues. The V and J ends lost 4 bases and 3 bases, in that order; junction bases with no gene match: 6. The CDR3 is CASSSGQGLTDTQYF. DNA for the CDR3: TGTGCCAGCAGCTCCGGACAGGGCTTGACAGATACGCAGTATTTT.

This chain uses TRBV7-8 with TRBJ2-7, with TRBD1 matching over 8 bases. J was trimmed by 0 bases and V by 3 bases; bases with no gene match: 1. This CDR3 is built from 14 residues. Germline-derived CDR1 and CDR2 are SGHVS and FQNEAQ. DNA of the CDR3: TGTGCCAGCAGCTTTACAGGGGGCTCCTACGAGCAGTACTTC. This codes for CASSFTGGSYEQYF.

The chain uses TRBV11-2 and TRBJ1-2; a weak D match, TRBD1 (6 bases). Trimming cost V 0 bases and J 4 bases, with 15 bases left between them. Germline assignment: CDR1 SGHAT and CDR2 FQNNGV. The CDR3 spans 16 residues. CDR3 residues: CASSLDAYAGVYGYTF. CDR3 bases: TGTGCCAGCAGCTTAGATGCTTACGCAGGGGTCTATGGCTACACCTTC. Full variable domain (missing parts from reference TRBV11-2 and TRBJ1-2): EAGVAQSPRYKIIEKRQSVAFWCNPISGHATLYWYQQILGQGPKLLIQFQNNGVVDDSQLPKDRFSAERLKGVDSTLKIQPAKLEDSAVYLCASSLDAYAGVYGYTFGSGTRLTVV.

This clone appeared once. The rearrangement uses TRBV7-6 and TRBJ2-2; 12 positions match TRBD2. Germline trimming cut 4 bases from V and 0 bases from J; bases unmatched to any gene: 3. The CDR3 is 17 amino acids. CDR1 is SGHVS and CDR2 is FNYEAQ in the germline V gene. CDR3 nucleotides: TGTGCCAGCAGCTCAGGACTAGCGGGGTCGAACACCGGGGAGCTGTTTTTT. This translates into CASSSGLAGSNTGELFF.

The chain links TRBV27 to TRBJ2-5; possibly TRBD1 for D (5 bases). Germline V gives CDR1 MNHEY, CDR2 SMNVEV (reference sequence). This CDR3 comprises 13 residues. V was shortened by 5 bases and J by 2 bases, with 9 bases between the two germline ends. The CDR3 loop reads CASSRGLQETQYF. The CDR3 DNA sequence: TGTGCCAGCAGTAGGGGTCTACAAGAGACCCAGTACTTC.

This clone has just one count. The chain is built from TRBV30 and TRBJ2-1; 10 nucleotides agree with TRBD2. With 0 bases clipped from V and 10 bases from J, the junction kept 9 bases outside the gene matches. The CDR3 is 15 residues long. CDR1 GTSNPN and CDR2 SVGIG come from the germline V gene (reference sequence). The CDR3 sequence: CAWSVLGLAVLEQFF. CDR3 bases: TGTGCCTGGAGTGTACTAGGACTAGCGGTCCTCGAGCAGTTCTTC.

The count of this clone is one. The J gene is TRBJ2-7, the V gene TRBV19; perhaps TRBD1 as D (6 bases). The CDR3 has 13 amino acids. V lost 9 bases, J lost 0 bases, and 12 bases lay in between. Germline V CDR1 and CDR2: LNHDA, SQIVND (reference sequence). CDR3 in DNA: TGTGCCAGCACTGACAGGCTCTCCTACGAGCAGTACTTC. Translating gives CASTDRLSYEQYF. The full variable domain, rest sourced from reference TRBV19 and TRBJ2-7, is DGGITQSPKYLFRKEGQNVTLSCEQNLNHDAMYWYRQDPGQGLRLIYYSQIVNDFQKGDIAEGYSVSREKKESFPLTVTSAQKNPTAFYLCASTDRLSYEQYFGPGTRLTVT.

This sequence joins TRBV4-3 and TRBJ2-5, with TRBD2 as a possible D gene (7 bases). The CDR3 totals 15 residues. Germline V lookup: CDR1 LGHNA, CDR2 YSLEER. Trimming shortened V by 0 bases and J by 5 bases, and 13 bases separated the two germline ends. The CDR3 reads CASSQERRGRETQYF. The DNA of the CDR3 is TGCGCCAGCAGCCAAGAAAGGCGGGGGCGGGAGACCCAGTACTTC.

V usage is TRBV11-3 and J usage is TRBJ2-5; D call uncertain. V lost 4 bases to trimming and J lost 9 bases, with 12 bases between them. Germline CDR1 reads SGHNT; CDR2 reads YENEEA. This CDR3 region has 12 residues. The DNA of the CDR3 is TGTGCCAGCAGCTCCCTGGAAGGGCCCCAGTACTTC. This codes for CASSSLEGPQYF.

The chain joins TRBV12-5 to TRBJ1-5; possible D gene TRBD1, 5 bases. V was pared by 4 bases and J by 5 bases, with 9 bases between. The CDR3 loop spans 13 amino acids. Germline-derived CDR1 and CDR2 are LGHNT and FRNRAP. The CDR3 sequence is CASGSGGYQPQHF. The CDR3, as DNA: TGTGCTAGTGGTTCGGGGGGGTATCAGCCCCAGCATTTT.

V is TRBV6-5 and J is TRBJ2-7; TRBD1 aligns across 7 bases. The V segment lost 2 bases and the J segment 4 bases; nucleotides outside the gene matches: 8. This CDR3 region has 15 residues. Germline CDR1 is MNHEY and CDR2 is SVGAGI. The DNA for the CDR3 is TGTGCCAGCAGTTACGGGCAGGGGGTGGGTTACGAGCAGTACTTC. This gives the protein CASSYGQGVGYEQYF.

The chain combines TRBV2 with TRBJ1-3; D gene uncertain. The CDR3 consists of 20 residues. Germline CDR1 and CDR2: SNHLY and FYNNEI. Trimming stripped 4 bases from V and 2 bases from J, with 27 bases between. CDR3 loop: CASSVKDRPTMMPAGNTIYF. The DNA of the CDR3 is TGTGCCAGCAGTGTAAAAGATCGTCCCACAATGATGCCCGCTGGAAACACCATATATTTT.

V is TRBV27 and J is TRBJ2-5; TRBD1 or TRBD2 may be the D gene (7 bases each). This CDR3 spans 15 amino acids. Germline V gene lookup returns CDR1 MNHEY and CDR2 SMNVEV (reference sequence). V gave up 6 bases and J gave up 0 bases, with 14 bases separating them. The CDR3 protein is CASSLTGTNQETQYF. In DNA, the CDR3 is TGTGCCAGCAGCCTGACAGGGACTAACCAAGAGACCCAGTACTTC.

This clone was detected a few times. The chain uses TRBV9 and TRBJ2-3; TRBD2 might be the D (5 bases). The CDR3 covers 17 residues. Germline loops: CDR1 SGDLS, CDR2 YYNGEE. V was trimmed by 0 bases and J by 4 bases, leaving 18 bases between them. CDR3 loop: CASSVGDAGGFADTQYF. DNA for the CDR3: TGTGCCAGCAGCGTAGGAGATGCGGGCGGGTTCGCAGATACGCAGTATTTT.

CDR3 bases: TGTGCCACCAGAGGAGCGGGAGGTCTAGTATACGAGCAGTACTTC. It codes for CATRGAGGLVYEQYF. V and J are TRBV6-1 and TRBJ2-7; 9 bases match TRBD2. With V trimmed by 10 bases and J by 4 bases, 14 bases remained unmatched. The CDR3 length is 15 residues. Germline assignment: CDR1 MNHNS and CDR2 SASEGT.

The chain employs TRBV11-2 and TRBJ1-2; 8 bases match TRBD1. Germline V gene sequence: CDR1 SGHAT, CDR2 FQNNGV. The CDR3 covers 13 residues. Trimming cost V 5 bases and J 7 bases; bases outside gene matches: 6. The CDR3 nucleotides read TGTGCCAGCAGCCTTCCAGGGGGCGGTGGCTACACCTTC. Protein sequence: CASSLPGGGGYTF. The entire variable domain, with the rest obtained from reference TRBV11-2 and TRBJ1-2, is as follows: EAGVAQSPRYKIIEKRQSVAFWCNPISGHATLYWYQQILGQGPKLLIQFQNNGVVDDSQLPKDRFSAERLKGVDSTLKIQPAKLEDSAVYLCASSLPGGGGYTFGSGTRLTVV.

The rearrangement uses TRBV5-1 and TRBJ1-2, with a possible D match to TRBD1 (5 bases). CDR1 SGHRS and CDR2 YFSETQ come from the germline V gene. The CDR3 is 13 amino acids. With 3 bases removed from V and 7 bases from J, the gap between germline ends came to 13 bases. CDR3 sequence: CASSSTGPAGYTF. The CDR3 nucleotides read TGCGCCAGCAGCTCTACAGGTCCCGCTGGCTACACCTTC.

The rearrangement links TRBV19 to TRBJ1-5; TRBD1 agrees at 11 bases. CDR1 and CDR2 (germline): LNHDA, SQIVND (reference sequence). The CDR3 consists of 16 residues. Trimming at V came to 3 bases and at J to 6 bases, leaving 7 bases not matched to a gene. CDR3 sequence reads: CASSIGTGGAFQPQHF. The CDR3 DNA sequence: TGTGCCAGTAGTATCGGGACAGGGGGTGCTTTTCAGCCCCAGCATTTT.